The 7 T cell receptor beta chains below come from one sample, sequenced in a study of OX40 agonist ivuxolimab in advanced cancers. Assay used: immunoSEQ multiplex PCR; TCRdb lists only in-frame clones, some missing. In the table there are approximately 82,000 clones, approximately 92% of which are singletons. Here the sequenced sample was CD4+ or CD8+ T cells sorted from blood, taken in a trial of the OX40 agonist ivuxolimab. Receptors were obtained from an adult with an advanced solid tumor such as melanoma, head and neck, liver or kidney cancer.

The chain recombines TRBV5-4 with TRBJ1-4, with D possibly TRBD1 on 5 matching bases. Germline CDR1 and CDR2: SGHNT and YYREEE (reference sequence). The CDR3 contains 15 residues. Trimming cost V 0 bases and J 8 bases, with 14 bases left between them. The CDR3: CASSLAGTESEKLFF. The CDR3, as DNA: TGTGCCAGCAGCTTGGCCGGGACTGAGTCCGAAAAACTGTTTTTT.

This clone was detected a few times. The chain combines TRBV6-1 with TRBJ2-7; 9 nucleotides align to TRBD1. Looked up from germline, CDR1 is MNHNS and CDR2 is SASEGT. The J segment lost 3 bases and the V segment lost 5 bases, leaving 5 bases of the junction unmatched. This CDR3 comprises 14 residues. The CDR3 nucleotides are TGTGCCAGCAGTTCAACGACAGGGGGCTACGAGCAGTACTTC. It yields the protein CASSSTTGGYEQYF.

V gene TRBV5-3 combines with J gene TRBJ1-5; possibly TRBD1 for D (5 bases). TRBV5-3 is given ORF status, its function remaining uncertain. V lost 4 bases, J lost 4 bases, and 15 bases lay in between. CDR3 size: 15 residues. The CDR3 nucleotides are TGTGCCAGAAGCCGCATACCGACAGCAAATCAGCCCCAGCATTTT. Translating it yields CARSRIPTANQPQHF.

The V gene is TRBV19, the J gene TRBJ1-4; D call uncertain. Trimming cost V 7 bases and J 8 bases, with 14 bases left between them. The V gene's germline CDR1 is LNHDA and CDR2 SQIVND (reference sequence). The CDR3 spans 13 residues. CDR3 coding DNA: TGTGCCAGTATGTCCCAGCAGGAGGAAAAACTGTTTTTT. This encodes CASMSQQEEKLFF.

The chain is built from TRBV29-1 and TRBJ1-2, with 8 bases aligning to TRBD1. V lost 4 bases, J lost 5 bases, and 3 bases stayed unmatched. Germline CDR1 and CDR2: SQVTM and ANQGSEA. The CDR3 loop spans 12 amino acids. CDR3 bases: TGCAGCGTTGCAGGGGGCAATTATGGCTACACCTTC. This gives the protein CSVAGGNYGYTF.

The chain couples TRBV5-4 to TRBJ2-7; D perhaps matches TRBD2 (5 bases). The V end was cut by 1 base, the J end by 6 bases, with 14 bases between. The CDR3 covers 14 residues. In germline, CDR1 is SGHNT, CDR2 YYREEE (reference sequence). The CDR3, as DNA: TGTGCCAGCAGCTTGCCCGGGGAGAATTTCGAGCAGTACTTC. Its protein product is CASSLPGENFEQYF.

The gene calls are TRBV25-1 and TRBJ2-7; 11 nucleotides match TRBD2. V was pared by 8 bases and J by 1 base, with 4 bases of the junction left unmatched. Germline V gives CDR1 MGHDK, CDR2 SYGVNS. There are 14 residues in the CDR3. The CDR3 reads CASAASGGSYEQYF. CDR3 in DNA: TGTGCCAGCGCCGCTAGCGGGGGGTCCTACGAGCAGTACTTC.